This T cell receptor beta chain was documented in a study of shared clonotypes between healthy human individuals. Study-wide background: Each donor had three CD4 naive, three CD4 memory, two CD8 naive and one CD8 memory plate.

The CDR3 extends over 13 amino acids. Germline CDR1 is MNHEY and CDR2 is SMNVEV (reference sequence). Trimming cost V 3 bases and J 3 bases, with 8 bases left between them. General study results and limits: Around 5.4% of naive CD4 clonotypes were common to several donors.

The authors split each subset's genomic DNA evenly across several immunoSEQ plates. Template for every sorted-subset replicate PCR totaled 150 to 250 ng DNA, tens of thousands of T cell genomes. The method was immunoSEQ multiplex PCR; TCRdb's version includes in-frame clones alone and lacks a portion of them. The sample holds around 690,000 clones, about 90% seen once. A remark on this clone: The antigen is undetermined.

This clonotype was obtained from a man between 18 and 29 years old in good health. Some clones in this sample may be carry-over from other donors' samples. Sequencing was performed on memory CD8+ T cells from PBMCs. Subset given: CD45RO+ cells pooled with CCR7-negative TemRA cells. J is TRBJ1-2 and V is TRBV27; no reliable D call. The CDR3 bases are TGTGCCAGCAGTTTTTCCGCTTACTATGGCTACACCTTC. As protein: CASSFSAYYGYTF.